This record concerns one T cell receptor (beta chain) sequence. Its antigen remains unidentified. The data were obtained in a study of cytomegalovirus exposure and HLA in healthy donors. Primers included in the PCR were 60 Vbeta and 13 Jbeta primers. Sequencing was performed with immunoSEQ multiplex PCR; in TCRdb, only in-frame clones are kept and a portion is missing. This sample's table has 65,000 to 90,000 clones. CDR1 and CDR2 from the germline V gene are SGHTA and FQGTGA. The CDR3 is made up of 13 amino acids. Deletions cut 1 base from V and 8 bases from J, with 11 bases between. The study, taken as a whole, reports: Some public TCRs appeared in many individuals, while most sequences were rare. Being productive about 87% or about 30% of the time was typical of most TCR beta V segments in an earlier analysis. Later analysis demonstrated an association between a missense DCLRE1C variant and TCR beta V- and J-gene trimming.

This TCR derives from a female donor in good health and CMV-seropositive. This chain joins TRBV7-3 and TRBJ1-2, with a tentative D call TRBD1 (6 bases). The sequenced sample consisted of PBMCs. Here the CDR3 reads CASSLSGGRGYTF. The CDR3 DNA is TGTGCCAGCAGCTTAAGCGGGGGCCGGGGCTACACCTTC. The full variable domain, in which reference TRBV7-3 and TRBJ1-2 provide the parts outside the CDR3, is GAGVSQTPSNKVTEKGKYVELRCDPISGHTALYWYRQSLGQGPEFLIYFQGTGAADDSGLPNDRFFAVRPEGSVSTLKIQRTERGDSAVYLCASSLSGGRGYTFGSGTRLTVV.